The 26 T cell receptor beta chains below were found in one sample sequenced in a study of T cell repertoires in cytomegalovirus infection. TCRdb redid the calling of the reads with MiXCR, one entry per CDR3 protein. The sample lists 560,000 or so distinct CDR3 sequences; about 15% were seen once. The sequenced material came from CD8+ T cells from PBMCs. The receptors derive from a human donor in good health (CMV status not recorded). Some clones in this sample may be carry-over from other donors' samples.

This clonotype was picked up a small number of times. This sequence joins TRBV2 and TRBJ2-7; TRBD2 matches 12 bases. In germline, CDR1 is SNHLY, CDR2 FYNNEI. The CDR3 is 17 amino acids. V was clipped by 4 bases and J by 0 bases; unmatched bases: 7. CDR3 sequence reads: CASSGRTSGVLSYEQYF. The CDR3 DNA reads TGTGCCAGCAGTGGCCGGACTAGCGGGGTACTCTCCTACGAGCAGTACTTC.

This clonotype was recorded many times. The gene calls are TRBV29-1 and TRBJ1-2; 7 bases agree with TRBD1. The J segment lost 2 bases and the V segment lost 7 bases, leaving 7 bases of the junction unmatched. Germline-derived CDR1 and CDR2 are SQVTM and ANQGSEA. The CDR3 runs to 13 residues. The CDR3 sequence is CSGWTGANYGYTF. The CDR3 DNA follows: TGCAGCGGTTGGACAGGCGCCAACTATGGCTACACCTTC.

The V and J genes are TRBV9 and TRBJ2-2; D perhaps matches TRBD1 (5 bases). Trimming took off 0 bases at V and 2 bases at J, with 11 bases between the two ends. Germline assignment: CDR1 SGDLS and CDR2 YYNGEE. This CDR3 has 16 residues. CDR3 sequence (DNA): TGTGCCAGCAGCGTAGAGGGTGGGGCAAACACCGGGGAGCTGTTTTTT. Its protein is CASSVEGGANTGELFF.

This clonotype was seen a few times. This may be a read error: a much more frequent sequence differs by one nucleotide. This sequence joins TRBV7-9 and TRBJ1-1; D gene ambiguous. The germline V and J ends were trimmed by 5 bases and 0 bases, with 7 bases remaining between them. The CDR3 length is 13 residues. Per the germline V gene, CDR1 is SEHNR and CDR2 is FQNEAQ (reference sequence). CDR3 nucleotides: TGTGCCAGCAGCCCCCCATTGAACACTGAAGCTTTCTTT. Residues: CASSPPLNTEAFF.

J is TRBJ1-2 and V is TRBV7-8; D gene uncertain. Germline CDR1 SGHVS, CDR2 FQNEAQ. This CDR3 is built from 15 residues. Between the trimmed V and J ends, which lost 0 bases and 4 bases, there was a span of 12 bases. The CDR3 loop is CASSLAPGNTYGYTF. CDR3 nucleotide sequence: TGTGCCAGCAGCTTAGCCCCCGGGAACACCTATGGCTACACCTTC.

The chain joins TRBV6-1 to TRBJ1-5; D possibly corresponds to TRBD1 (5 bases). Trimming shortened V by 5 bases and J by 3 bases, and 32 bases separated the two germline ends. Germline V lookup: CDR1 MNHNS, CDR2 SASEGT. There are 21 residues in the CDR3. CDR3 amino acids: CASSPKWGGVRWLGSNQPQHF. The CDR3 region has the DNA TGTGCCAGCAGTCCAAAGTGGGGGGGGGTTCGCTGGTTGGGTTCCAATCAGCCCCAGCATTTT.

J is TRBJ2-4 and V is TRBV13; TRBD2 matches at 9 bases. V gave up 3 bases and J gave up 8 bases; unmatched junction bases: 11. CDR3 length: 16 amino acids. Germline values: CDR1 PRHDT, CDR2 FYEKMQ (reference sequence). CDR3 loop: CASSFRAGGPWDIQYF. The CDR3 nucleotides read TGTGCCAGCAGCTTCCGAGCGGGGGGTCCGTGGGACATTCAGTACTTC.

At least ten counts were recorded for this clonotype. This chain connects TRBV20-1 to TRBJ2-7, with a tentative D call TRBD2 (6 bases). Per the germline V gene, CDR1 is DFQATT and CDR2 is SNEGSKA (reference sequence). V dropped 1 base and J dropped 0 bases, with 19 bases sitting between them. The CDR3 loop spans 17 amino acids. CDR3 nucleotide sequence: TGCAGTGCTAGAGGAGGGCTTTCCGGGACTTACTCCTACGAGCAGTACTTC. Protein sequence: CSARGGLSGTYSYEQYF.

This clonotype appeared many times. This chain uses TRBV7-9 with TRBJ2-1, with D possibly matching TRBD1 (6 bases). The CDR3 has 11 residues. Germline-derived CDR1 and CDR2 are SEHNR and FQNEAQ (reference sequence). Trimming pared 3 bases from V and 15 bases from J, leaving 12 bases between. In nucleotides, the CDR3 is TGTGCCAGCAGCTTCGCAGGGGTTGTGTTCTTC. It codes for CASSFAGVVFF.

Concerning this clonotype itself: The final CDR3 position lacks the conserved phenylalanine or tryptophan, pointing to a likely read error. The limits of the CDR3 on the DNA are not certain, so only TCRdb's listed CDR3 is given. The genes are TRBV5-4 and TRBJ1-3; the D segment call TRBD1 is taken from the table without a DNA check. The CDR3 is made up of 15 amino acids, end residues included. Germline assignment: CDR1 SGHNT and CDR2 YYREEE (reference sequence). CDR3: CASSAPDSSGNTICC.

In this sample, this clonotype turned up many times. The chain has TRBV4-2 and TRBJ2-1; 10 bases are shared with TRBD2. CDR3 length: 17 amino acids. Germline loops: CDR1 LGHNA, CDR2 YNFKEQ. V lost 0 bases to trimming and J lost 9 bases; unmatched junction nucleotides: 11. Here the CDR3 reads CASSQDIVGLAVAEQFF. CDR3 coding DNA: TGTGCCAGCAGCCAAGATATAGTCGGACTAGCGGTGGCTGAGCAGTTCTTC.

This clonotype showed up just a few times. The V and J genes are TRBV9 and TRBJ1-2; D remains ambiguous. This CDR3 comprises 16 residues. V was trimmed by 1 base and J by 0 bases, leaving 13 bases between them. Germline CDR1 and CDR2: SGDLS and YYNGEE. The CDR3 region is CASSVTVERTNYGYTF. The CDR3 DNA reads TGTGCCAGCAGCGTAACCGTCGAGCGGACTAACTATGGCTACACCTTC. Together with reference TRBV9 and TRBJ1-2, the CDR3 gives the full variable domain: DSGVTQTPKHLITATGQRVTLRCSPRSGDLSVYWYQQSLDQGLQFLIQYYNGEERAKGNILERFSAQQFPDLHSELNLSSLELGDSALYFCASSVTVERTNYGYTFGSGTRLTVV.

The V and J genes are TRBV27 and TRBJ1-1; the D is unclear. CDR3 length: 14 residues. Germline values: CDR1 MNHEY, CDR2 SMNVEV (reference sequence). Trimming took off 1 base at V and 6 bases at J, with 12 bases between the two ends. CDR3 sequence reads: CASSLYPQSAEAFF. The CDR3 nucleotides are TGTGCCAGCAGTTTATATCCACAGTCAGCTGAAGCTTTCTTT.

This clonotype has ten or more counts. Written as DNA, the CDR3 is TGTGCCAGCAGCTTATACAGCAAAAACACTGAAGCTTTCTTT. Translated: CASSLYSKNTEAFF. The rearrangement links TRBV7-9 to TRBJ1-1; D gene ambiguous. The CDR3 length is 14 residues. Germline CDR1 reads SEHNR; CDR2 reads FQNEAQ (reference sequence). Trimming removed 2 bases at V and 2 bases at J, with 9 bases between.

The gene calls are TRBV28 and TRBJ2-3; TRBD1 matches 7 bases. Germline CDR1 is MDHEN and CDR2 is SYDVKM. The J segment lost 2 bases and the V segment lost 5 bases, leaving 7 bases of the junction unmatched. The CDR3 length is 15 residues. Written as DNA, the CDR3 is TGTGCCAGCAGTCCCGGGACAGCACACACAGATACGCAGTATTTT. Protein product: CASSPGTAHTDTQYF.

This clonotype showed up many times. The chain has TRBV20-1 and TRBJ2-1; D remains unclear. Between the trimmed V and J ends, which lost 2 bases and 2 bases, there was a span of 19 bases. CDR1 is DFQATT, CDR2 SNEGSKA, per germline (reference sequence). The CDR3 runs 17 residues. This CDR3 is CSARSSSIGVTYNEQFF. The CDR3 coding sequence is TGCAGTGCTAGATCCTCCTCAATTGGCGTCACCTACAATGAGCAGTTCTTC.

A remark on this clonotype: Sequence at one end of the junction differs from germline and may be a read error. The rearrangement joins TRBV11-2 to TRBJ2-1; D possibly matches TRBD1 or TRBD2 (5 bases each). This CDR3 spans 13 amino acids. CDR1 is SGHAT, CDR2 FQNNGV, per germline. The CDR3, as DNA: TGTGCCAGCAGCTTAGGGGGCGGGTTTTTTCGGATCTTC. This gives the protein CASSLGGGFFRIF.

The chain is built from TRBV20-1 and TRBJ2-7; 11 nucleotides line up with TRBD1. CDR1 DFQATT and CDR2 SNEGSKA come from the germline V gene (reference sequence). The CDR3 is 16 residues long. J gave up 0 bases and V 1 base, and 5 bases lay outside the gene matches. In DNA form, the CDR3 reads TGCAGTGCTAGAGGGGGACAGGGGGGGAGCTCCTACGAGCAGTACTTC. This codes for CSARGGQGGSSYEQYF.

The CDR3 reads CASPSENTGELFF. The CDR3 bases are TGCGCCAGCCCTAGCGAGAACACCGGGGAGCTGTTTTTT. The rearrangement joins TRBV5-1 to TRBJ2-2, with D possibly being TRBD2 (6 bases). Trimming took 7 bases from V and 1 from J, leaving 8 bases between them. This CDR3 has 13 residues. Germline V gene data show CDR1 as SGHRS and CDR2 as YFSETQ.

This rearrangement joins TRBV20-1 to TRBJ2-7; D might be TRBD2 (6 bases). CDR3 length: 15 amino acids. The ends were cut back, 5 bases at V and 4 bases at J, with 21 bases in the middle. From germline, CDR1 is DFQATT and CDR2 SNEGSKA (reference sequence). The CDR3 spells CSAAVPPGEWYEQYF. The CDR3 nucleotides read TGCAGTGCTGCCGTTCCCCCGGGAGAATGGTACGAGCAGTACTTC.

This clonotype was picked up many times. This chain joins TRBV6-1 and TRBJ2-2, with 8 positions matching TRBD1. V lost 8 bases to trimming and J lost 1 base; unmatched junction nucleotides: 6. Germline values: CDR1 MNHNS, CDR2 SASEGT. The CDR3 consists of 15 residues. The CDR3 is CASSMTGENTGELFF. In DNA, the CDR3 is TGTGCCAGCTCAATGACAGGGGAGAACACCGGGGAGCTGTTTTTT.

This clonotype was seen ten or more times. This rearrangement joins TRBV11-2 to TRBJ2-3; D may correspond to TRBD1 or TRBD2 (6 bases each). Trimming removed 4 bases at V and 1 base at J, with 21 bases between. This CDR3 has 18 residues. Germline V gene data show CDR1 as SGHAT and CDR2 as FQNNGV. CDR3 residues: CASSSPRGERTGTDTQYF. The CDR3 nucleotides read TGTGCCAGCAGCTCCCCTAGGGGGGAGCGTACTGGCACAGATACGCAGTATTTT.

This clonotype was counted between two and nine times. The chain is built from TRBV6-2 or TRBV6-3 and TRBJ2-5, with D possibly matching TRBD1 (6 bases). From germline, CDR1 is MNHEY and CDR2 SVGEGT. V was pared by 0 bases and J by 5 bases, with 19 bases between. This CDR3 has 17 amino acids. Here the CDR3 reads CASSYSREGDRRETQYF. As DNA, the CDR3 is TGTGCCAGCAGTTACTCGAGAGAGGGGGATAGGCGCGAGACCCAGTACTTC.

This clonotype appeared many times. The chain uses TRBV7-8 and TRBJ2-1; 7 bases are a match to TRBD2. V trimming: 3 bases; J trimming: 7 bases; junction bases outside the gene matches: 9. Germline CDR1 SGHVS, CDR2 FQNEAQ. The CDR3 loop spans 15 amino acids. The CDR3, as DNA: TGTGCCAGCAGCTTGGTGGCGGGAGCTCGTAATGAGCAGTTCTTC. This translates into CASSLVAGARNEQFF.

At least ten counts were recorded for this clonotype. The rearrangement joins TRBV7-9 to TRBJ2-7; D not resolved. V was pared by 5 bases and J by 4 bases, with 6 bases between. Germline CDR1 is SEHNR and CDR2 is FQNEAQ (reference sequence). This CDR3 comprises 11 residues. The CDR3 sequence is CASSTQYEQYF. In DNA, the CDR3 is TGTGCCAGCAGCACACAGTACGAGCAGTACTTC.

This clonotype appeared a few times. This chain uses TRBV11-2 with TRBJ1-1; the match to TRBD1 covers 7 bases. There are 15 residues in the CDR3. The ends lost 7 bases at V and 5 bases at J; junction bases unmatched: 13. Germline V gene data show CDR1 as SGHAT and CDR2 as FQNNGV. In DNA, the CDR3 is TGTGCCAGCACCACGGTGATGAGGGGGCGGACTGAAGCTTTCTTT. Protein sequence: CASTTVMRGRTEAFF. The complete variable domain, with remaining parts taken from reference TRBV11-2 and TRBJ1-1, reads EAGVAQSPRYKIIEKRQSVAFWCNPISGHATLYWYQQILGQGPKLLIQFQNNGVVDDSQLPKDRFSAERLKGVDSTLKIQPAKLEDSAVYLCASTTVMRGRTEAFFGQGTRLTVV.